The 23 T cell receptor beta chains reported below all come from one sample, sequenced in a study of CD8 T cells in ankylosing spondylitis. TCRdb fed the 5' RACE reads into MiXCR, producing one record per CDR3 protein. The sample lists about 150,000 distinct CDR3 sequences, under 55% occurring once. The specimen sequenced was synovial fluid, either unsorted or a sorted T cell fraction (not recorded which). Receptor source: a male donor with ankylosing spondylitis.

The table lists this clonotype with many counts. The J gene is TRBJ2-1, the V gene TRBV13, with 12 bases aligning to TRBD2. CDR3 size: 15 residues. V was pared by 4 bases and J by 8 bases, with 6 bases of the junction left unmatched. The germline V gene has CDR1 PRHDT and CDR2 FYEKMQ (reference sequence). The CDR3 nucleotides read TGTGCCAGCAGCTCCCTGACTAGCGGGGGTGATGAGCAGTTCTTC. It is translated as CASSSLTSGGDEQFF.

This chain joins TRBV27 and TRBJ2-7; perhaps D is TRBD1 or TRBD2 (5 bases each). Germline V gene sequence: CDR1 MNHEY, CDR2 SMNVEV (reference sequence). With 4 bases removed from V and 7 bases from J, the gap between germline ends came to 11 bases. The CDR3 is made up of 12 amino acids. For the CDR3, the DNA is TGTGCCAGCAGTTGGGGGACGGGTGAGCAGTACTTC. Protein sequence: CASSWGTGEQYF.

A few counts support this clonotype. This rearrangement joins TRBV14 to TRBJ1-1; a weak D match, TRBD1 (6 bases). V lost 4 bases to trimming and J lost 6 bases, with 12 bases between them. CDR1 is SGHDN, CDR2 FVKESK, per germline. This CDR3 is 13 amino acids long. CDR3 residues: CASSLAGAAEAFF. In DNA, the CDR3 is TGTGCCAGCAGCCTAGCAGGGGCAGCTGAAGCTTTCTTT. The entire variable domain, with the rest obtained from reference TRBV14 and TRBJ1-1, is as follows: EAGVTQFPSHSVIEKGQTVTLRCDPISGHDNLYWYRRVMGKEIKFLLHFVKESKQDESGMPNNRFLAERTGGTYSTLKVQPAELEDSGVYFCASSLAGAAEAFFGQGTRLTVV.

V is TRBV28 and J is TRBJ2-7; no reliable D call. Between the trimmed V and J ends, which lost 2 bases and 3 bases, there was a span of 14 bases. The CDR3 is 15 residues long. CDR1 is MDHEN, CDR2 SYDVKM, per germline. The chain's CDR3 is CASSLESWQIYEQYF. In nucleotides, the CDR3 is TGTGCCAGCAGTTTAGAAAGCTGGCAGATCTACGAGCAGTACTTC.

The genes are TRBV28 and TRBJ1-5; TRBD1 agrees at 9 bases. The CDR3 covers 18 residues. The J segment lost 3 bases and the V segment lost 1 base, leaving 10 bases of the junction unmatched. The germline V gene has CDR1 MDHEN and CDR2 SYDVKM. CDR3 sequence: CASSLSSWTGDSNQPQHF. As DNA, the CDR3 is TGTGCCAGCAGTTTATCATCGTGGACAGGGGACTCCAATCAGCCCCAGCATTTT.

The chain recombines TRBV28 with TRBJ2-5, with TRBD1 matching 12 bases. This CDR3 contains 19 residues. V shed 6 bases and J 2 bases; nucleotides not matched to a gene: 16. CDR1 is MDHEN, CDR2 SYDVKM, per germline. Here the CDR3 DNA reads TGTGCCAGCAGCTTCTGCCCCCGGGACAGGGGGCATGAACAAGAGACCCAGTACTTC. It specifies CASSFCPRDRGHEQETQYF. The full variable domain, rest sourced from reference TRBV28 and TRBJ2-5, is DVKVTQSSRYLVKRTGEKVFLECVQDMDHENMFWYRQDPGLGLRLIYFSYDVKMKEKGDIPEGYSVSREKKERFSLILESASTNQTSMYLCASSFCPRDRGHEQETQYFGPGTRLLVL.

This clonotype occurred once. The chain is built from TRBV27 and TRBJ1-2; tentatively, D is TRBD1 (5 bases). The germline V and J ends were trimmed by 7 bases and 6 bases, with 15 bases remaining between them. CDR3 length equals 13 residues. From germline, CDR1 is MNHEY and CDR2 SMNVEV (reference sequence). Here the CDR3 DNA reads TGTGCCAGCACTCCAAGGGAGGGGAATGGCTACACCTTC. Protein product: CASTPREGNGYTF.

The chain is built from TRBV7-2 and TRBJ2-7; D gene uncertain. The CDR3 is 16 residues long. The germline V and J ends were trimmed by 3 bases and 2 bases, with 17 bases remaining between them. Per the germline V gene, CDR1 is SGHTA and CDR2 is FQGNSA. The CDR3 nucleotides are TGTGCCAGCAGCTTCCTCTCGGGCCGTAAGACCTACGAGCAGTACTTC. Translated: CASSFLSGRKTYEQYF.

V gene TRBV7-4 combines with J gene TRBJ1-1; D is uncertain. From germline, CDR1 is SGHVT and CDR2 SQSDAQ. V lost 3 bases to trimming and J lost 3 bases, with 11 bases between them. The CDR3 is 14 amino acids. Here the CDR3 DNA reads TGTGCCAGCAGCTTGGATAGAAGAGACACTGAAGCTTTCTTT. The encoded protein is CASSLDRRDTEAFF.

The J gene is TRBJ2-7, the V gene TRBV27; D might be TRBD1 (6 bases). V lost 8 bases to trimming and J lost 1 base, with 21 bases between them. From germline, CDR1 is MNHEY and CDR2 SMNVEV (reference sequence). The length of the CDR3 is 16 residues. CDR3 nucleotides: TGTGCCAGCCGCGAAGTGGGGGCTAGACCTTCCTACGAGCAGTACTTC. It yields the protein CASREVGARPSYEQYF.

The rearrangement joins TRBV7-2 to TRBJ2-2; D possibly corresponds to TRBD2 (5 bases). CDR1 and CDR2 from the germline V gene are SGHTA and FQGNSA. V lost 5 bases to trimming and J lost 0 bases, with 13 bases between them. The length of the CDR3 is 16 residues. CDR3 DNA sequence: TGTGCCAGCAGCCTTAGCGAGTCCTCGAACACCGGGGAGCTGTTTTTT. Encoded protein: CASSLSESSNTGELFF.

This clonotype was detected many times. The chain has TRBV12-3 or TRBV12-4 and TRBJ2-2; D not certain. V lost 9 bases and J lost 4, with 9 bases in between. CDR3 length: 12 amino acids. CDR3 coding DNA: TGTGCCAGTACCGCCCCCACCGGGGAGCTGTTTTTT. This translates into CASTAPTGELFF.

The V and J genes are TRBV20-1 and TRBJ2-7; D not certain. Germline values: CDR1 DFQATT, CDR2 SNEGSKA (reference sequence). Trimming cost V 3 bases and J 0 bases, with 12 bases left between them. The CDR3 is made up of 14 amino acids. The DNA of the CDR3 is TGCAGTGCTAGCCCCGGGCTACTCTCCTACGAGCAGTACTTC. Protein: CSASPGLLSYEQYF.

V is TRBV28 and J is TRBJ2-7; tentative D call: TRBD1 (6 bases). The CDR3 is made up of 14 amino acids. Germline CDR1 MDHEN, CDR2 SYDVKM. V was shortened by 5 bases and J by 3 bases, with 14 bases between the two germline ends. CDR3 amino acids: CASSPRQAFYEQYF. In DNA form, the CDR3 reads TGTGCCAGCAGTCCCCGACAGGCTTTCTACGAGCAGTACTTC.

This chain connects TRBV12-3 or TRBV12-4 to TRBJ1-5; D unclear. The CDR3 extends over 13 amino acids. Deletions cut 3 bases from V and 6 bases from J, with 9 bases between. The CDR3 nucleotides are TGTGCCAGCAGTTTGATGGGATCTCAGCCCCAGCATTTT. Protein: CASSLMGSQPQHF.

The gene calls are TRBV15 and TRBJ1-5; possibly TRBD1 for D (5 bases). V was pared by 1 base and J by 2 bases, with 9 bases between. The germline V gene encodes CDR1 LNHNV and CDR2 YYDKDF (reference sequence). The CDR3 consists of 15 residues. For the CDR3, the DNA is TGTGCCACCAGCAGAGTCAGGGCAGGCAATCAGCCCCAGCATTTT. Its translation: CATSRVRAGNQPQHF.

The chain is built from TRBV20-1 and TRBJ2-7; D remains ambiguous. Trimming cost V 0 bases and J 0 bases, with 24 bases left between them. Germline CDR1 reads DFQATT; CDR2 reads SNEGSKA (reference sequence). The CDR3 has 19 amino acids. CDR3 in amino acids: CSARDRPDGRAHISYEQYF. The CDR3 nucleotides read TGCAGTGCTAGAGACCGCCCGGACGGGCGAGCGCATATCTCCTACGAGCAGTACTTC.

The chain uses TRBV7-9 and TRBJ1-1; D gene uncertain. The CDR3 spans 16 residues. Germline CDR1 reads SEHNR; CDR2 reads FQNEAQ (reference sequence). Trimming cost V 1 base and J 4 bases, with 16 bases left between them. CDR3 protein: CASSLVRVVFGTEAFF. The CDR3 region has the DNA TGTGCCAGCAGCTTAGTTAGAGTGGTATTTGGCACTGAAGCTTTCTTT.

This clonotype was seen more than once but under ten times. This sequence joins TRBV2 and TRBJ1-2, with D hard to call. Looked up from germline, CDR1 is SNHLY and CDR2 is FYNNEI. Trimming took off 5 bases at V and 0 bases at J, with 25 bases between the two ends. The CDR3 is 19 residues long. CDR3 loop: CASSLPTGVQVGANYGYTF. The CDR3 DNA sequence: TGTGCCAGCAGTCTACCCACTGGGGTTCAGGTTGGGGCTAACTATGGCTACACCTTC.

The V and J genes are TRBV7-3 and TRBJ2-3, with D possibly being TRBD1 (5 bases). From germline, CDR1 is SGHTA and CDR2 FQGTGA. CDR3 size: 14 residues. The germline V and J ends were trimmed by 2 bases and 4 bases, with 10 bases remaining between them. Written as DNA, the CDR3 is TGTGCCAGCAGCTTATTCCAAGGGGCAGATACGCAGTATTTT. Protein sequence: CASSLFQGADTQYF.

Ten or more counts support this clonotype. J is TRBJ2-2 and V is TRBV5-6; the match to TRBD2 covers 7 bases. The ends lost 0 bases at V and 3 bases at J; junction bases unmatched: 8. The CDR3 extends over 17 amino acids. The germline CDR1 and CDR2 sequences are SGHDT and YYEEEE. The chain's CDR3 is CASSLAWDYQDTGELFF. The CDR3 DNA follows: TGTGCCAGCAGCTTGGCCTGGGACTACCAGGACACCGGGGAGCTGTTTTTT.

The CDR3 DNA reads TGTGCCAGCAGCCAAGATTTTGTTCGGGGTCTACCATACAATGAGCAGTTCTTC. Translation gives CASSQDFVRGLPYNEQFF. V usage is TRBV3-1 and J usage is TRBJ2-1; TRBD2 is a possible D gene (5 bases). Trimming cost V 0 bases and J 4 bases, with 19 bases left between them. This CDR3 is 18 amino acids long. In germline, CDR1 is LGHDT, CDR2 YNNKEL (reference sequence).

The V gene is TRBV5-4, the J gene TRBJ2-2, with 9 bases identical to TRBD1. The CDR3 loop spans 16 amino acids. V was pared by 5 bases and J by 1 base, with 6 bases of the junction left unmatched. Germline-derived CDR1 and CDR2 are SGHNT and YYREEE (reference sequence). This CDR3 reads CASRRQGVGNTGELFF. For the CDR3, the DNA is TGTGCCAGCAGGCGACAGGGGGTGGGGAACACCGGGGAGCTGTTTTTT.